This note documents a single T cell receptor beta chain sequence. Its antigen is undetermined. This specimen comes from a study of cytomegalovirus exposure and HLA in healthy donors. Study in general: Early released data comprised around 85 million unique TCRs from HLA-typed donors.

V was pared by 5 bases and J by 3 bases, with 14 bases between. The CDR3 consists of 14 residues. Germline CDR1 SGHTA, CDR2 FQGNSA. Study-wide points: Solely CMV serostatus was available to characterize immune exposure. Some V segments could not be told apart, so they were left out, TRBV6-2 and TRBV6-3 among them. HLA-A and HLA-B allele assignments for most subjects were reportedly predicted accurately using TCR beta sequences.

Primers included in the PCR were 60 Vbeta and 13 Jbeta primers. Method: immunoSEQ multiplex PCR; TCRdb's copy keeps in-frame clones and lacks some. The table has about 90,000 clones, under 85% seen once; the top ten hold about 2.5%. The sequencing input was PBMCs. The TCR sequence derives from a man aged 25-40 years in good health and CMV-seronegative. This chain connects TRBV7-2 to TRBJ2-7; D unresolved. The CDR3 protein is CASSPLGSFYEQYF. For the CDR3, the DNA is TGTGCCAGCAGCCCTCTAGGCAGTTTCTACGAGCAGTACTTC.